A selection of T cell receptor beta chains follows, all from one sample in a study of OX40 agonist ivuxolimab in advanced cancers. Sequenced by immunoSEQ multiplex PCR; TCRdb stores in-frame clones only, minus some. The sample records more than 60,000 clones, over 85% being singletons. The source material was CD4+ or CD8+ T cells sorted from blood, sampled in a trial of the OX40 agonist ivuxolimab. The receptors stem from an adult with an advanced solid tumor such as melanoma, head and neck, liver or kidney cancer. Both conserved end residues are part of each CDR3. The order of the fields is V gene, J gene, D gene, clone size, CDR3 protein, CDR3 DNA. A D gene is named only where the DNA matches it firmly. A clone size is listed for some rows: how often the clone was seen (once, few, many), or a class if it is expanded.

v_gene: TRBV6-9
j_gene: TRBJ2-1
d_gene: TRBD1
abundance: .
CDR3aa: CASSFPRRWTGIKNEQFF
CDR3nt: TGTGCCAGCAGTTTCCCCCGAAGATGGACAGGGATTAAGAATGAGCAGTTCTTC

v_gene: TRBV7-8
j_gene: TRBJ1-5
d_gene: .
abundance: once
CDR3aa: CASSPRRVTQPQHF
CDR3nt: TGTGCCAGCAGCCCTCGGAGGGTAACTCAGCCCCAGCATTTT

v_gene: TRBV7-8
j_gene: TRBJ1-1
d_gene: .
abundance: .
CDR3aa: CASSLAFGGLTEAFF
CDR3nt: TGTGCCAGCAGCTTAGCCTTTGGAGGGTTGACTGAAGCTTTCTTT

v_gene: TRBV30
j_gene: TRBJ2-1
d_gene: TRBD2
abundance: .
CDR3aa: CAWSVLGGGVSYNEQFF
CDR3nt: TGTGCCTGGAGTGTACTTGGCGGGGGTGTGTCCTACAATGAGCAGTTCTTC

v_gene: TRBV6-5
j_gene: TRBJ2-1
d_gene: .
abundance: .
CDR3aa: CASSPVDPYNEQFF
CDR3nt: TGTGCCAGCAGCCCCGTGGACCCCTACAATGAGCAGTTCTTC

v_gene: TRBV5-1
j_gene: TRBJ2-7
d_gene: .
abundance: .
CDR3aa: CASMEGPQGEQYF
CDR3nt: TGCGCCAGCATGGAGGGACCCCAGGGGGAGCAGTACTTC

v_gene: TRBV6-6
j_gene: TRBJ1-1
d_gene: .
abundance: .
CDR3aa: CASRPVGFPEAFF
CDR3nt: TGTGCCAGCAGGCCAGTGGGATTTCCTGAAGCTTTCTTT

v_gene: TRBV6-4
j_gene: TRBJ1-5
d_gene: .
abundance: .
CDR3aa: CASSDSSSNQPQHF
CDR3nt: TGTGCCAGCAGTGACTCCTCGAGCAATCAGCCCCAGCATTTT

v_gene: TRBV19
j_gene: TRBJ1-2
d_gene: .
abundance: .
CDR3aa: CASNPFSGRDGYTF
CDR3nt: TGTGCCAGTAACCCTTTCTCAGGGCGAGATGGCTACACCTTC

v_gene: TRBV27
j_gene: TRBJ2-1
d_gene: TRBD1
abundance: once
CDR3aa: CASRPNLQGKQFF
CDR3nt: TGTGCCAGCAGGCCAAACCTACAGGGGAAGCAGTTCTTC

v_gene: TRBV27
j_gene: TRBJ2-1
d_gene: .
abundance: .
CDR3aa: CASSYGGSSYNEQFF
CDR3nt: TGTGCCAGCAGTTATGGCGGAAGCTCCTACAATGAGCAGTTCTTC

v_gene: TRBV7-2
j_gene: TRBJ2-7
d_gene: .
abundance: .
CDR3aa: CASSSSSYYEQYF
CDR3nt: TGTGCCAGCAGCTCCAGCTCCTACTACGAGCAGTACTTC

v_gene: TRBV10-3
j_gene: TRBJ1-2
d_gene: .
abundance: .
CDR3aa: CAISDFYGYTF
CDR3nt: TGTGCCATCAGTGACTTCTATGGCTACACCTTC

v_gene: TRBV10-1
j_gene: TRBJ1-4
d_gene: TRBD1
abundance: .
CDR3aa: CASSGGRGPNNEKLFF
CDR3nt: TGCGCCAGCAGTGGGGGCAGGGGGCCTAATAATGAAAAACTGTTTTTT

v_gene: TRBV19
j_gene: TRBJ2-3
d_gene: TRBD1
abundance: .
CDR3aa: CASMVGQSADTQYF
CDR3nt: TGTGCCAGTATGGTGGGACAGTCAGCAGATACGCAGTATTTT

v_gene: TRBV6-5
j_gene: TRBJ2-1
d_gene: .
abundance: once
CDR3aa: CASRGRQSYNEQFF
CDR3nt: TGTGCCAGCAGGGGGAGACAGTCCTACAATGAGCAGTTCTTC

v_gene: TRBV12-5
j_gene: TRBJ2-7
d_gene: TRBD1
abundance: .
CDR3aa: CASGPGGDRGEQYF
CDR3nt: TGTGCTAGTGGCCCGGGTGGGGACAGGGGCGAGCAGTACTTC

v_gene: TRBV5-8
j_gene: TRBJ2-3
d_gene: .
abundance: .
CDR3aa: CASSSRQGGDTQYF
CDR3nt: TGTGCCAGCAGTTCTCGACAGGGAGGGGATACGCAGTATTTT

v_gene: TRBV28
j_gene: TRBJ1-4
d_gene: .
abundance: few
CDR3aa: CASSLGGVNEKLFF
CDR3nt: TGTGCCAGCAGTTTAGGGGGCGTTAATGAAAAACTGTTTTTT

v_gene: TRBV18
j_gene: TRBJ1-3
d_gene: .
abundance: .
CDR3aa: CASSPPNTDTIYF
CDR3nt: TGTGCCAGCTCACCACCCAACACGGACACCATATATTTT

v_gene: TRBV6-1
j_gene: TRBJ1-2
d_gene: .
abundance: .
CDR3aa: CASSERGSAYGYTF
CDR3nt: TGTGCCAGCAGTGAACGGGGGTCCGCCTATGGCTACACCTTC

v_gene: TRBV11-3
j_gene: TRBJ2-3
d_gene: .
abundance: .
CDR3aa: CASSSSGEGRNTQYF
CDR3nt: TGTGCCAGCAGCTCCAGCGGAGAGGGGAGAAATACGCAGTATTTT

v_gene: TRBV6-5
j_gene: TRBJ2-3
d_gene: TRBD2
abundance: .
CDR3aa: CASSYSGAGGSDTQYF
CDR3nt: TGTGCCAGCAGTTACTCAGGGGCGGGGGGGTCAGATACGCAGTATTTT

v_gene: TRBV7-6
j_gene: TRBJ2-3
d_gene: TRBD2
abundance: .
CDR3aa: CASSLSGERTDTQYF
CDR3nt: TGTGCCAGCAGCCTAAGCGGGGAGAGGACAGATACGCAGTATTTT

v_gene: TRBV18
j_gene: TRBJ2-1
d_gene: TRBD2
abundance: once
CDR3aa: CASSPPGLAGNEQFF
CDR3nt: TGTGCCAGCTCACCACCGGGACTAGCGGGGAATGAGCAGTTCTTC

v_gene: TRBV9
j_gene: TRBJ2-2
d_gene: TRBD2
abundance: .
CDR3aa: CASSKNLAGVTGELFF
CDR3nt: TGTGCCAGCAGCAAAAACCTAGCGGGAGTCACCGGGGAGCTGTTTTTT

v_gene: TRBV18
j_gene: TRBJ2-7
d_gene: .
abundance: .
CDR3aa: CASSPPSQDGEQYF
CDR3nt: TGTGCCAGCTCACCACCGAGTCAGGATGGCGAGCAGTACTTC

v_gene: TRBV7-9
j_gene: TRBJ2-7
d_gene: TRBD2
abundance: .
CDR3aa: CASSGSSYEQYF
CDR3nt: TGTGCAAGCAGCGGGAGCTCCTACGAGCAGTACTTC

v_gene: TRBV18
j_gene: TRBJ1-1
d_gene: TRBD1
abundance: .
CDR3aa: CASSPSETGMTEAFF
CDR3nt: TGTGCCAGCTCACCAAGTGAGACAGGGATGACTGAAGCTTTCTTT

v_gene: TRBV18
j_gene: TRBJ1-2
d_gene: .
abundance: .
CDR3aa: CASSPRDKNYGYTF
CDR3nt: TGTGCCAGCTCACCAAGGGACAAGAACTATGGCTACACCTTC

v_gene: TRBV2
j_gene: TRBJ2-7
d_gene: .
abundance: .
CDR3aa: CASSYRDPEIYEQYF
CDR3nt: TGTGCCAGCAGTTACCGGGATCCGGAAATCTACGAGCAGTACTTC

v_gene: TRBV18
j_gene: TRBJ1-1
d_gene: .
abundance: .
CDR3aa: CASSQDRNTEAFF
CDR3nt: TGTGCCAGCTCACAGGACAGGAACACTGAAGCTTTCTTT

v_gene: TRBV7-9
j_gene: TRBJ1-2
d_gene: TRBD1
abundance: .
CDR3aa: CASSLAGQGAGGPF
CDR3nt: TGTGCCAGCAGCTTAGCTGGCCAGGGGGCCGGGGGGCCCTTC

v_gene: TRBV2
j_gene: TRBJ1-4
d_gene: .
abundance: .
CDR3aa: CASSTLRGGNEKLFF
CDR3nt: TGTGCCAGCAGTACATTGAGGGGAGGAAATGAAAAACTGTTTTTT

v_gene: TRBV18
j_gene: TRBJ2-7
d_gene: .
abundance: .
CDR3aa: CASSPQTVYTSYEQYF
CDR3nt: TGTGCCAGCTCACCACAGACAGTTTATACCTCCTACGAGCAGTACTTC

v_gene: TRBV11-2
j_gene: TRBJ2-2
d_gene: TRBD1
abundance: .
CDR3aa: CASQSTGTTGELFF
CDR3nt: TGTGCCAGCCAGTCGACAGGGACGACCGGGGAGCTGTTTTTT

v_gene: TRBV27
j_gene: TRBJ1-1
d_gene: .
abundance: .
CDR3aa: CASMAAPLNTEAFF
CDR3nt: TGTGCCAGCATGGCAGCCCCCTTGAACACTGAAGCTTTCTTT

v_gene: TRBV27
j_gene: TRBJ1-2
d_gene: .
abundance: .
CDR3aa: CATGGRAFSNYGYTF
CDR3nt: TGTGCCACCGGGGGCAGGGCTTTTTCTAACTATGGCTACACCTTC

v_gene: TRBV5-4
j_gene: TRBJ1-4
d_gene: .
abundance: .
CDR3aa: CASSLGRGSDEKLFF
CDR3nt: TGTGCCAGCAGCCTGGGACGGGGTTCGGACGAAAAACTGTTTTTT

v_gene: TRBV19
j_gene: TRBJ1-4
d_gene: .
abundance: .
CDR3aa: CASSIGTAFATNEKLFF
CDR3nt: TGTGCCAGTAGTATCGGGACGGCTTTTGCAACTAATGAAAAACTGTTTTTT

v_gene: TRBV14
j_gene: TRBJ1-5
d_gene: .
abundance: .
CDR3aa: CGAEGGHSNQPQHF
CDR3nt: TGTGGAGCCGAAGGCGGACATAGCAATCAGCCCCAGCATTTT

v_gene: TRBV6-6
j_gene: TRBJ2-3
d_gene: TRBD1
abundance: .
CDR3aa: CASSDTGTGSTDTQYF
CDR3nt: TGTGCCAGCAGCGACACCGGGACAGGAAGCACAGATACGCAGTATTTT

v_gene: TRBV4-3
j_gene: TRBJ2-7
d_gene: .
abundance: .
CDR3aa: CASSQDRTGHYEQYF
CDR3nt: TGCGCCAGCAGCCAAGATCGAACAGGGCACTACGAGCAGTACTTC

v_gene: TRBV28
j_gene: TRBJ2-1
d_gene: .
abundance: .
CDR3aa: CASRVDSYNEQFF
CDR3nt: TGTGCCAGCCGGGTAGACTCCTACAATGAGCAGTTCTTC

v_gene: TRBV10-3
j_gene: TRBJ1-2
d_gene: .
abundance: few
CDR3aa: CAISPDYGYTF
CDR3nt: TGTGCCATCTCTCCGGACTATGGCTACACCTTC

v_gene: TRBV5-1
j_gene: TRBJ2-3
d_gene: .
abundance: .
CDR3aa: CASSLASGSTDTQYF
CDR3nt: TGCGCCAGCAGCTTGGCTTCAGGGAGCACAGATACGCAGTATTTT

v_gene: TRBV19
j_gene: TRBJ1-2
d_gene: TRBD1
abundance: few
CDR3aa: CAIKSTGTANYGYTF
CDR3nt: TGTGCCATTAAATCAACCGGGACAGCTAACTATGGCTACACCTTC

v_gene: TRBV5-5
j_gene: TRBJ1-3
d_gene: .
abundance: .
CDR3aa: CASSLWTLPSGNTIYF
CDR3nt: TGTGCCAGCAGCTTATGGACCTTACCCTCTGGAAACACCATATATTTT

v_gene: TRBV5-6
j_gene: TRBJ1-2
d_gene: .
abundance: .
CDR3aa: CASSAPPRTGYGYTF
CDR3nt: TGTGCCAGCAGCGCACCGCCCCGGACCGGCTATGGCTACACCTTC

v_gene: TRBV4-2
j_gene: TRBJ2-3
d_gene: .
abundance: .
CDR3aa: CASSQELAGTDTQYF
CDR3nt: TGTGCCAGCAGCCAAGAGCTAGCAGGCACAGATACGCAGTATTTT

v_gene: TRBV4-2
j_gene: TRBJ2-7
d_gene: .
abundance: .
CDR3aa: CASSQDPGGSSYEQYF
CDR3nt: TGTGCCAGCAGCCAAGATCCAGGGGGGAGCTCCTACGAGCAGTACTTC

v_gene: TRBV10-2
j_gene: TRBJ2-5
d_gene: TRBD2
abundance: .
CDR3aa: CASSDLRTSGYQETQYF
CDR3nt: TGCGCCAGCAGTGATCTCCGGACTAGCGGGTACCAAGAGACCCAGTACTTC

v_gene: TRBV5-1
j_gene: TRBJ2-7
d_gene: .
abundance: .
CDR3aa: CASSSQGYEQYF
CDR3nt: TGCGCCAGCAGTAGCCAGGGCTACGAGCAGTACTTC

v_gene: TRBV9
j_gene: TRBJ1-1
d_gene: .
abundance: .
CDR3aa: CASSVVQGLNTEAFF
CDR3nt: TGTGCCAGCAGCGTAGTGCAGGGTTTGAACACTGAAGCTTTCTTT

v_gene: TRBV14
j_gene: TRBJ2-1
d_gene: TRBD2
abundance: .
CDR3aa: CASSQQPGLAGINEQFF
CDR3nt: TGTGCCAGCAGCCAACAGCCGGGACTAGCGGGAATTAATGAGCAGTTCTTC

v_gene: TRBV15
j_gene: TRBJ2-3
d_gene: TRBD2
abundance: once
CDR3aa: CASGLAGTDTQYF
CDR3nt: TGTGCCAGCGGACTAGCGGGCACAGATACGCAGTATTTT